This T cell receptor (beta chain) emerged from a study of shared clonotypes between healthy human individuals (dated by TCRdb to 2019 to 2021). Looking at the study overall: A few men and two women, aged 18 to 49 years, made up the cohort. For each donor, CD4 naive and CD4 memory were each given three plates, CD8 naive was given two plates, and CD8 memory was given one plate. To estimate repertoire size and how much clonotypes are shared between individuals, the study performed deep sequencing of blood TCR repertoires from roughly five healthy adults. Libraries were prepared and TCR repertoires were sequenced by different laboratories using diverse techniques, in order to increase sequencing depth and limit assay-specific biases. Each donor's leukapheresis produced roughly between about 0.9 and 9.5 billion PBMCs. What the work shows at the level of the full study, not this receptor alone: Because the study included only a small number of donors, the genetic and exposure-history diversity represented was limited. Pairwise subsampling led to the expectation that sequencing depth would affect the degree of clonotype sharing among donors. Clonotypes shared by all four sorted-subset donors showed higher generation probabilities than non-shared clonotypes. About 4.5% of naive CD4, 3.5% of naive CD8, roughly 2.4% of memory CD4, and roughly 0.4% of memory CD8 clonotypes were shared across several donors. Even with the large sequencing depth, rarefaction of the sorted-subset datasets indicated that sequencing was incomplete. Sampling was restricted to blood, and TCR repertoires in tissue are likely to differ from TCR repertoires in blood. Estimated clonotype richness was generally larger for naive than for memory subsets.

Comments on this clone: Which antigen it targets is not known. No base-level quality is on record; no much larger clone is a single base apart.

Healthy HIV-negative adults with no recently reported acute infections or vaccinations were included as donors. All donors were Caucasian adults living in Nashville, Tennessee, USA. CD4+ T cells were enriched by magnetic negative selection, after which naive cells were positively selected on CD45RA and the negative fraction was taken as the memory subset. After blood collection by leukapheresis, PBMCs were isolated using Ficoll-Histopaque density gradient centrifugation and then cryopreserved in the vapor phase of liquid nitrogen. Analytical flow cytometry was used to check the purity and quantity of each magnetically sorted T cell population. Genomic DNA was isolated from every sorted fraction and measured by UV absorbance on a Nanodrop 2000c. Using the deep immunoSEQ assay, TCR CDR3 regions were amplified from genomic DNA by multiplex PCR. Genomic DNA extracted from each cell subset was distributed evenly over all wells of several immunoSEQ 96-well plates, and each plate served as one replicate. For sorted subsets, each replicate PCR was loaded with 200 ng genomic DNA, equivalent to roughly 30,000 T cell genomes. The purified libraries were quantified using a Qubit 3.0 fluorometer, sized with a Bioanalyzer 2100, and then quantified again using the KAPA Library Quantification kit. Every immunoSEQ 96-well plate was sequenced on a dedicated single-read 150-cycle Illumina NextSeq 550 flow cell. Per the authors' processing: Because only junctional sequences without quality scores were contained in the immunoSEQ output, filtering matching that applied to full-length reads could not be performed. Sequences were annotated with PyIR, a Python wrapper for IgBLAST v1.9, using IMGT germline references to assign V/J genes and CDR3. Reads with weak V/J assignments (E-value above 1e-6), missing CDR3, stop codons, out-of-frame junctions, or ambiguous translated residues were removed. V3J clonotypes were defined by identical inferred V gene, J gene, and CDR3 amino acid sequence. Percentage overlap between repertoires was computed as shared unique clonotypes divided by the size of the smaller repertoire. RTK rarefaction, the Chao1 estimator, and Recon v2.1 estimates of unobserved clonotypes were used to assess repertoire richness. Generation probabilities for all TCRbeta clonotypes obtained by the gDNA method from a handful of donors were computed using OLGA. TCRdb limited this immuneACCESS table to in-frame rearrangements with V and J called. A share of clones is missing; checked studies link under half to unresolved V genes, and the rest is unexplained. V, J and clone size are those of that table, while D and trimming were read from the DNA. For this sample there are roughly 2.5 million clones; around 94% appear just once. The leading ten clones occupy roughly 0.15% of the sample.

The sequence derives from a man in his late teens or twenties in good health. The specimen sequenced was naive CD4+ T cells sorted from blood. In light of the paper, this sample's cell subset or site label describes: CD45RA+ positively selected.

The CDR3 region has the sequence CASSYSTTNEEKLFF. The DNA sequence is as follows: TGTGCCAGCAGTTACTCGACTACGAACGAAGAAAAACTGTTTTTT. This receptor chain uses TRBV6-6 and TRBJ1-4, with an unclear D gene assignment. Spanning cysteine to phenylalanine, the CDR3 consists of 15 amino acids. Only CDR3 DNA remains: 45 bases, in frame from the first base. Between the V and J ends, shortened by 0 bases and 8 bases respectively, the junction contains 13 bases. The germline V gene (reference sequence) sets CDR1 to MNHNY and CDR2 to SVGAGI.